These 11 T cell receptor beta chains were sequenced from one sample in a study of T cell repertoires in cytomegalovirus infection. TCRdb reanalysed the reads using MiXCR and keeps one entry per CDR3 protein. The table records more than 650,000 distinct CDR3 sequences, roughly a third of them present only once. Sequenced material: PBMCs. Receptor source: a human donor in good health (CMV status not recorded). Some clones in this sample may be carry-over from other donors' samples.

J is TRBJ2-7 and V is TRBV11-1; TRBD2 matches 10 bases. Germline values: CDR1 SGHAT, CDR2 FQDESV (reference sequence). There are 15 residues in the CDR3. V gave up 10 bases and J gave up 1 base; unmatched junction bases: 10. The CDR3: CATAISSGSSYEQYF. CDR3 bases: TGTGCCACCGCCATCTCTAGCGGGAGTTCCTACGAGCAGTACTTC.

The rearrangement joins TRBV27 to TRBJ2-7, with D perhaps TRBD1 (5 bases). Germline CDR1 and CDR2: MNHEY and SMNVEV (reference sequence). This CDR3 has 14 residues. V gave up 3 bases and J gave up 2 bases, with 11 bases separating them. DNA for the CDR3: TGTGCCAGCAGTTTGGTGGACAACGCCTACGAGCAGTACTTC. Its protein is CASSLVDNAYEQYF.

V usage is TRBV7-2 and J usage is TRBJ2-2; 8 bases fit TRBD1. Germline V gene lookup returns CDR1 SGHTA and CDR2 FQGNSA. This CDR3 spans 14 amino acids. Losses at the gene ends were 8 bases for V and 4 bases for J; bases not matched to a gene: 6. CDR3 in amino acids: CASGDRWFTGELFF. The CDR3, as DNA: TGTGCCAGCGGGGACAGGTGGTTCACCGGGGAGCTGTTTTTT.

The sample holds many counts of this clonotype. The chain links TRBV7-2 to TRBJ2-7; D gene ambiguous. The CDR3 sequence is 12 residues long. The germline V and J ends were trimmed by 5 bases and 4 bases, with 9 bases remaining between them. CDR1 and CDR2 from the germline V gene are SGHTA and FQGNSA. In nucleotides, the CDR3 is TGTGCCAGCAGCCCTAATCGGTACGAGCAGTACTTC. Its protein product is CASSPNRYEQYF.

A remark on this clonotype: The conserved final phenylalanine or tryptophan is absent from the CDR3, which likely points to a read error. It is unclear where the CDR3 begins or ends on the DNA, so no DNA is shown, and the CDR3 is as TCRdb lists it. This chain links TRBV28 with TRBJ2-4; the table's D gene call, TRBD1, was not cross checked with the DNA. The CDR3 adds up to 15 amino acids, both ends counted. The germline V gene encodes CDR1 MDHEN and CDR2 SYDVKM. CDR3 loop: CASSSNREVKNIQSC.

This clonotype was seen ten or more times. The chain is built from TRBV7-2 and TRBJ1-2; no clear D gene. The CDR3 is 14 residues long. Between the trimmed V and J ends, which lost 5 bases and 5 bases, there was a span of 15 bases. Per germline, CDR1 SGHTA and CDR2 FQGNSA. CDR3 sequence reads: CASSPERGFYGYTF. The CDR3 DNA sequence: TGTGCCAGCAGCCCCGAGCGAGGGTTTTATGGCTACACCTTC. Full variable domain (remainder filled in from reference TRBV7-2 and TRBJ1-2): GAGVSQSPSNKVTEKGKDVELRCDPISGHTALYWYRQSLGQGLEFLIYFQGNSAPDKSGLPSDRFSAERTGGSVSTLTIQRTQQEDSAVYLCASSPERGFYGYTFGSGTRLTVV.

The genes are TRBV27 and TRBJ2-7; possibly TRBD1 for D (6 bases). The V and J ends lost 5 bases and 4 bases respectively, with 12 bases between them. Per germline, CDR1 MNHEY and CDR2 SMNVEV (reference sequence). The length of the CDR3 is 13 residues. CDR3 in DNA: TGTGCCAGCAGTCCTACAAGGGGGTACGAGCAGTACTTC. This translates into CASSPTRGYEQYF.

This chain connects TRBV19 to TRBJ2-4; TRBD2 agrees at 7 bases. Trimming removed 5 bases from V and 6 bases from J; junction bases left unmatched: 7. The CDR3 is 14 amino acids. Germline values: CDR1 LNHDA, CDR2 SQIVND (reference sequence). CDR3 in amino acids: CASSPPLAVNIQYF. The CDR3 DNA sequence: TGTGCCAGTAGTCCCCCGCTAGCGGTAAACATTCAGTACTTC. Using reference TRBV19 and TRBJ2-4 for the parts outside the CDR3, the full variable domain is DGGITQSPKYLFRKEGQNVTLSCEQNLNHDAMYWYRQDPGQGLRLIYYSQIVNDFQKGDIAEGYSVSREKKESFPLTVTSAQKNPTAFYLCASSPPLAVNIQYFGAGTRLSVL.

Only a few counts were recorded for this clonotype. The chain recombines TRBV19 with TRBJ1-1, with 8 bases aligning to TRBD1. There are 15 residues in the CDR3. Germline V CDR1 and CDR2: LNHDA, SQIVND (reference sequence). Germline trimming cut 7 bases from V and 4 bases from J; bases unmatched to any gene: 11. CDR3 sequence: CASIRGRGLGTEAFF. The CDR3 nucleotides read TGTGCCAGTATCAGGGGCAGGGGGCTAGGCACTGAAGCTTTCTTT. The entire variable domain, with the rest obtained from reference TRBV19 and TRBJ1-1, is as follows: DGGITQSPKYLFRKEGQNVTLSCEQNLNHDAMYWYRQDPGQGLRLIYYSQIVNDFQKGDIAEGYSVSREKKESFPLTVTSAQKNPTAFYLCASIRGRGLGTEAFFGQGTRLTVV.

V is TRBV5-8 and J is TRBJ2-2; D might be TRBD2 (6 bases). CDR3 length: 16 amino acids. V lost 4 bases to trimming and J lost 4 bases, with 17 bases between them. Germline loops: CDR1 SGHTS, CDR2 YDEGEE. The DNA of the CDR3 is TGTGCCAGCAGCGCACCCGGGAGTTTCGCCACCGGGGAGCTGTTTTTT. Protein sequence: CASSAPGSFATGELFF.

This clonotype has a handful of counts. The V call is TRBV2, the J call TRBJ1-1; D is unclear. From germline, CDR1 is SNHLY and CDR2 FYNNEI. The germline V and J ends were trimmed by 4 bases and 3 bases, with 9 bases remaining between them. The CDR3 contains 13 residues. The CDR3 is CASSARVDTEAFF. CDR3 nucleotides: TGTGCCAGCAGTGCGCGGGTGGACACTGAAGCTTTCTTT. Using reference TRBV2 and TRBJ1-1 for the parts outside the CDR3, the full variable domain is EPEVTQTPSHQVTQMGQEVILRCVPISNHLYFYWYRQILGQKVEFLVSFYNNEISEKSEIFDDQFSVERPDGSNFTLKIRSTKLEDSAMYFCASSARVDTEAFFGQGTRLTVV.